The present T cell receptor (beta chain) was sequenced within a study of blood T cell repertoires in COVID-19. About the research overall: From the United States, Italy and Spain came samples of acute and convalescent COVID-19. T cells, B-cell-depleted T cells, or PBMCs supplied cDNA or gDNA.

Authors' analysis steps: Using reference gene primer amplification, nucleated cell counts were estimated. This table comes from immunoSEQ multiplex PCR, and its TCRdb copy is limited to in-frame clones, with some not included. That table is the source of V, J and clone size, and D and trimming were worked out from the DNA. The table shows about 13,000 clones, with around 76% occurring only once. V was shortened by 1 base and J by 7 bases, with 11 bases between the two germline ends. The CDR3 consists of 13 residues. The germline V gene has CDR1 LNHNV and CDR2 YYDKDF (reference sequence). The table lists this clone with a count of one.

The clonotype was recovered from an elderly woman with acute or convalescent COVID-19. V and J are TRBV15 and TRBJ2-7, with D unclear. The specimen sequenced was peripheral blood. The CDR3 here is CATSRGTQVEQYF. CDR3 nucleotide sequence: TGTGCCACCAGCAGAGGCACTCAGGTGGAGCAGTACTTC.